This T cell receptor beta chain was observed in a study of T cell responses to AZD1222 COVID-19 vaccine. Notes on this clone: Its specificity is not known.

From germline, CDR1 is SNHLY and CDR2 FYNNEI. The CDR3 is made up of 11 amino acids. The V end lost 0 bases, the J end lost 6 bases, and 3 bases lay between the germline ends. Produced via immunoSEQ multiplex PCR; TCRdb's table is partial and in-frame only. The table includes 100,000 or so clones, around nine tenths detected once. Notes on the study in general: Unmutated regions of variants are reportedly targeted by nearly half of spike-specific TCRs.

V usage is TRBV2 and J usage is TRBJ2-7; D is uncertain. The sequencing here drew on peripheral blood, taken on day 0 of AZD1222 vaccination. The clonotype was recovered from an adult in good health. The CDR3 coding sequence is TGTGCCAGCAGTGAAGCGTTCGAGCAGTACTTC. This codes for CASSEAFEQYF.